The 16 T cell receptor beta chains below come from one sample, sequenced in a study of blood T cell repertoires in COVID-19 (dated by TCRdb to about 2020). The library was generated by the immunoSEQ multiplex PCR assay. The table comes from immuneACCESS by way of TCRdb, which keeps in-frame sequences with V and J called. Part of the clones is missing from these tables; in studies checked, under half for an unresolved V gene and the rest for unknown reasons. A total of under 85,000 clones appear in this sample, roughly 89% of them only once. The ten biggest clones cover 3.5% to 4% of the sample. Material for sequencing was peripheral blood. The source of these receptors is a man aged 45-65 years with acute or convalescent COVID-19.

This clone was observed once. This sequence joins TRBV3-1 (or the pseudogene TRBV3-2) and TRBJ2-3; 10 bases are shared with TRBD2. Germline V gives CDR1 LGHDT, CDR2 YNNKEL (reference sequence). The CDR3 loop spans 16 amino acids. The ends lost 1 base at V and 1 base at J; junction bases unmatched: 2. CDR3 in DNA: TGTGCCAGCAGCCAAGCCCTAGCGGGGGGCACAGATACGCAGTATTTT. As protein: CASSQALAGGTDTQYF.

The table lists this clone with many counts. The chain's CDR3 is CSASWLDRYNEQFF. As DNA, the CDR3 is TGCAGTGCTAGTTGGCTAGATCGTTACAATGAGCAGTTCTTC. This sequence joins TRBV20-1 and TRBJ2-1; D gene uncertain. The V end was cut by 3 bases, the J end by 4 bases, with 13 bases between. Germline V gene sequence: CDR1 DFQATT, CDR2 SNEGSKA (reference sequence). This CDR3 has 14 residues.

The gene calls are TRBV7-9 and TRBJ2-2, with 9 positions matching TRBD2. The CDR3 spans 14 residues. V lost 6 bases to trimming and J lost 8 bases; unmatched junction nucleotides: 7. Germline V lookup: CDR1 SEHNR, CDR2 FQNEAQ (reference sequence). CDR3 DNA: TGTGCCAGCAGTCTTAGCGGGAGTGCGGGGGAGCTGTTTTTT. Translation gives CASSLSGSAGELFF.

The genes are TRBV7-9 and TRBJ1-2, with a tentative D call TRBD1 (6 bases). V was clipped by 3 bases and J by 7 bases, with 9 bases between them. Germline V gives CDR1 SEHNR, CDR2 FQNEAQ (reference sequence). The CDR3 runs to 12 residues. CDR3 loop: CASSFRGGGYTF. CDR3 nucleotide sequence: TGTGCCAGCAGCTTCAGGGGTGGTGGCTACACCTTC.

The J gene is TRBJ1-4, the V gene TRBV4-3; no reliable D call. This CDR3 region has 18 residues. Trimming stripped 0 bases from V and 0 bases from J, with 14 bases between. Germline lookup yields CDR1 LGHNA and CDR2 YSLEER. The CDR3 bases are TGCGCCAGCAGCCAAGACGGTGTACAGTCCTCAACTAATGAAAAACTGTTTTTT. Its protein is CASSQDGVQSSTNEKLFF.

CDR3 coding DNA: TGTGCCTGGGCGACTAGCGGGGGGCCCCGTAACCCGCAGTTCTTC. Encoded protein: CAWATSGGPRNPQFF. The chain combines TRBV30 with TRBJ2-1; 13 bases map to TRBD2. CDR3 length: 15 amino acids. From germline, CDR1 is GTSNPN and CDR2 SVGIG (reference sequence). Unmatched junction bases numbered 13, after V lost 5 bases and J lost 12 bases.

The chain is built from TRBV28 and TRBJ1-5; 8 bases map to TRBD1. J gave up 6 bases and V 5 bases, and 9 bases lay outside the gene matches. The CDR3 length is 15 residues. The V gene's germline CDR1 is MDHEN and CDR2 SYDVKM. The CDR3, as DNA: TGTGCCAGCAGTCACAGACAGGGGTGGGTTCAGCCCCAGCATTTT. Residues: CASSHRQGWVQPQHF.

This clone is a singleton in its sample. J is TRBJ1-6 and V is TRBV4-3, with 7 positions matching TRBD1. From germline, CDR1 is LGHNA and CDR2 YSLEER. The V and J ends lost 0 bases and 9 bases, in that order; junction bases with no gene match: 11. This CDR3 has 17 amino acids. CDR3 amino acids: CASSQDPLTGLASPLHF. The DNA of the CDR3 is TGCGCCAGCAGCCAAGACCCCTTGACAGGGCTGGCTTCACCCCTCCACTTT.

The sample holds a few counts of this clone. This chain joins TRBV28 and TRBJ2-7; D unresolved. CDR1 is MDHEN, CDR2 SYDVKM, per germline. There are 12 residues in the CDR3. The V end was cut by 5 bases, the J end by 2 bases, with 7 bases between. The CDR3 bases are TGTGCCAGCAGTCCTTTAGCCTACGAGCAGTACTTC. Its protein is CASSPLAYEQYF.

This sequence joins TRBV7-9 and TRBJ1-4, with D hard to call. Germline CDR1 reads SEHNR; CDR2 reads FQNEAQ (reference sequence). CDR3 length: 14 amino acids. V was trimmed by 5 bases and J by 0 bases, leaving 7 bases between them. The CDR3 coding sequence is TGTGCCAGCAGCCGGTCTTCAACTAATGAAAAACTGTTTTTT. This encodes CASSRSSTNEKLFF.

The chain is built from TRBV7-2 and TRBJ2-3, with 9 nucleotides matching TRBD1. Looked up from germline, CDR1 is SGHTA and CDR2 is FQGNSA. The CDR3 runs 16 residues. With 5 bases clipped from V and 3 bases from J, the junction kept 9 bases outside the gene matches. CDR3 residues: CASSAYPGQGTDTQYF. CDR3 bases: TGTGCCAGCAGCGCCTACCCGGGACAGGGAACAGATACGCAGTATTTT.

The gene calls are TRBV11-3 and TRBJ1-2, with a tentative D call TRBD1 (6 bases). Germline V gene lookup returns CDR1 SGHNT and CDR2 YENEEA. Deletions cut 4 bases from V and 7 bases from J, with 13 bases between. The CDR3 is made up of 13 amino acids. Here the CDR3 reads CASSSEYRVGYTF. The CDR3 DNA reads as TGTGCCAGCAGCTCCGAATACAGGGTTGGCTACACCTTC.

The rearrangement uses TRBV5-4 and TRBJ2-1, with 10 nucleotides matching TRBD2. With 0 bases clipped from V and 2 bases from J, the junction kept 5 bases outside the gene matches. Looked up from germline, CDR1 is SGHNT and CDR2 is YYREEE (reference sequence). The CDR3 sequence is 17 residues long. In DNA form, the CDR3 reads TGTGCCAGCAGCTTGGCCAGCGGGAGGGCAACCTACAATGAGCAGTTCTTC. This gives the protein CASSLASGRATYNEQFF.

In this sample, this clone turned up a few times. The rearrangement uses TRBV29-1 and TRBJ1-2; 7 positions match TRBD1. Germline-derived CDR1 and CDR2 are SQVTM and ANQGSEA. The trim removed 3 bases at V and 3 bases at J, leaving 1 base unmatched. This CDR3 comprises 12 residues. The CDR3 DNA follows: TGCAGCGTTGACGGACAGGACTATGGCTACACCTTC. Amino acids: CSVDGQDYGYTF.

The rearrangement links TRBV18 to TRBJ1-4; TRBD1 is a possible D gene (5 bases). From germline, CDR1 is KGHSH and CDR2 LQKENI. V lost 3 bases and J 8 bases, leaving 16 bases between the germline ends. The CDR3 contains 15 residues. The CDR3 region is CASSPTASGLEKLFF. The CDR3 DNA reads as TGTGCCAGCTCACCTACGGCTTCAGGGTTGGAAAAACTGTTTTTT.

The J gene is TRBJ1-2, the V gene TRBV25-1, with 7 bases aligning to TRBD1. Germline V CDR1 and CDR2: MGHDK, SYGVNS. V lost 4 bases, J lost 8 bases, and 4 bases stayed unmatched. This CDR3 region has 12 residues. The CDR3 reads CASSAGGRGYTF. CDR3 DNA: TGTGCCAGCAGTGCAGGGGGAAGAGGCTACACCTTC.